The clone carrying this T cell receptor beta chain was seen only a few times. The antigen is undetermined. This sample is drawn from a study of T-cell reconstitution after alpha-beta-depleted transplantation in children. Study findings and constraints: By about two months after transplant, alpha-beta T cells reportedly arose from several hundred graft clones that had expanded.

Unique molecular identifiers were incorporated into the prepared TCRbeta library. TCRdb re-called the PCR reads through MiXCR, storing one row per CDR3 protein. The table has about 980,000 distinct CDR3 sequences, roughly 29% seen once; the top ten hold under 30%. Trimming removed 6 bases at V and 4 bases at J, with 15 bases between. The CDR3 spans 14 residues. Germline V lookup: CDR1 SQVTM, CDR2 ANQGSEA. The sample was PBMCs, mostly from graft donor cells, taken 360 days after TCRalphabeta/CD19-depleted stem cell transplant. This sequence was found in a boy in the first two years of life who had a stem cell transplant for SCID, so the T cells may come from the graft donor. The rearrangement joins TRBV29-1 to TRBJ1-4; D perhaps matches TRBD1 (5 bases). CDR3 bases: TGCAGCGTCACCAGGGACGGTTTTAATGAAAAACTGTTTTTT. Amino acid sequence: CSVTRDGFNEKLFF.